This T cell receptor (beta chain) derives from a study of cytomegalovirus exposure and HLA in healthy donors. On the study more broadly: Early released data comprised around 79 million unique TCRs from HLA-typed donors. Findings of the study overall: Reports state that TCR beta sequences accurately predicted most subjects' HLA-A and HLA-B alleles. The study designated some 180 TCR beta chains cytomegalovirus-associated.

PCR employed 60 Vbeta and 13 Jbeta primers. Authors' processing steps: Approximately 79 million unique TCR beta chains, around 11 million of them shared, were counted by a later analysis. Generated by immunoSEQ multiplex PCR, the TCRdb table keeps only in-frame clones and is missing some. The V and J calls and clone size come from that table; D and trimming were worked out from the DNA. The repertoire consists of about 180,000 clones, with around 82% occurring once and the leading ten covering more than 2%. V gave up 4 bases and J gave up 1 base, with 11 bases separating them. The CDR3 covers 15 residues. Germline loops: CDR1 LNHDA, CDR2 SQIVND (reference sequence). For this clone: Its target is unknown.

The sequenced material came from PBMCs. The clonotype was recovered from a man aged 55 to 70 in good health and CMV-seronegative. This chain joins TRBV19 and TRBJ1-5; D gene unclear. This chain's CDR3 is CASSRVPGSNQPQHF. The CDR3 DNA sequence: TGTGCCAGTAGTAGAGTCCCCGGGAGCAATCAGCCCCAGCATTTT.